Presented here are 2 T cell receptor beta chains from one specimen sequenced in a study of T cells in Graves' hyperthyroidism and ophthalmopathy. The source material, RNA transcripts, was used to amplify TCR beta CDR3 regions. The HTBI primer set drove a first-round RT-PCR of the TCR CDR3. TCRdb redid the calling of the multiplex PCR reads with MiXCR, one entry per CDR3 protein. The data show about 590,000 distinct CDR3 sequences, 13% to 15% seen once. Sequenced: blood. These receptors originate from a woman aged 18-29 years with Graves' ophthalmopathy.

This chain links TRBV29-1 with TRBJ1-4; 8 bases are shared with TRBD1. Germline CDR1 SQVTM, CDR2 ANQGSEA. Germline trimming cut 7 bases from V and 5 bases from J; bases unmatched to any gene: 9. This CDR3 has 14 amino acids. CDR3 nucleotides: TGCAGCGGCCAACAGGGGGGCGGAAATGAAAAACTGTTTTTT. Protein: CSGQQGGGNEKLFF.

This clonotype was picked up many times. The chain is built from TRBV19 and TRBJ2-2; 8 bases are shared with TRBD2. V lost 7 bases to trimming and J lost 0 bases; unmatched junction nucleotides: 4. Per germline, CDR1 LNHDA and CDR2 SQIVND (reference sequence). The CDR3 has 15 residues. The CDR3 sequence: CASKKRETNTGELFF. Here the CDR3 DNA reads TGTGCCAGTAAGAAGCGGGAGACGAACACCGGGGAGCTGTTTTTT. The full variable domain, completed using reference TRBV19 and TRBJ2-2, is DGGITQSPKYLFRKEGQNVTLSCEQNLNHDAMYWYRQDPGQGLRLIYYSQIVNDFQKGDIAEGYSVSREKKESFPLTVTSAQKNPTAFYLCASKKRETNTGELFFGEGSRLTVL.